This paragraph covers one T cell receptor beta chain sequence. This clone was observed a handful of times. Its antigen is unknown. Per-base qualities were not stored, and no clone one base away is much larger. The data stem from a study of beta chain features in type 1 diabetes (dated by TCRdb to 2016 to 2019). Looking at the study overall: Patients and healthy donors did not differ in mean age, gender distribution, total cell number or subset yield. A total of 107,917,701 sorted cells were examined across all samples, and RNA yield correlated strongly with the number of cells per subset. In the study, TCRB repertoires of sorted circulating CD4+ T cell subsets from recently diagnosed type 1 diabetes patients were compared with those of matched healthy donors. Whereas all 28 donors provided naive and central memory subsets, regulatory and stem cell-like memory subsets were isolated from just 8 patients and roughly eight healthy donors. General findings and caveats noted by the study authors: PCR may preferentially amplify shorter templates, but because patient and control samples were amplified and corrected together, any resulting skew would affect both groups equally. Because cDNA rather than genomic DNA was sequenced, highly expressing activated cells could have been over-represented, although no difference in activation and CD3 levels was found between groups. The naive, central memory and regulatory TCRB repertoires appeared to resemble one another more closely among patients than among healthy donors. In all four CD4+ subsets, TCRB CDR3 length was moderately but significantly shorter in type 1 diabetes patients. Patients with type 1 diabetes made fewer insertions and deleted more nucleotides at VDJ recombination sites, implying thymic rearrangement abnormalities. HLA sub-analyses involved small numbers of individuals, so any influence of HLA type on TCRB rearrangement remained unresolved.

The trim is 3 bases for V and 4 bases for J, with a gap of 9 bases between the germline ends. From the germline V gene, CDR1 is SGDLS and CDR2 is YYNGEE. From the cysteine through the phenylalanine, the CDR3 covers 13 amino acids. Solely the CDR3 DNA is kept, with 39 bases framed from the first base. The entire amount of isolated RNA was reverse transcribed using the High Capacity cDNA Reverse Transcription Kit, so the sequenced TCRB transcripts were expressed ones. Deep immunoSEQ sequencing was applied to naive, central memory and regulatory T cell samples, giving an average of roughly 3.3 million total reads per sample. After sorted cells were lysed in RLT buffer, RNA was extracted with DNase-treated RNeasy Micro or Mini kits, with the choice depending on cell number. To prevent cross-contamination, every cell subset was processed on its own, while patient and healthy donor samples were processed together. The immunoSEQ multiplex PCR was used to amplify TCRB sequences from cDNA, generating 87-bp fragments that spanned the CDR3 region. Sequencing of the amplicons was done on the Illumina HiSeq platform. As for how the authors treated the data: PCR bias was corrected computationally using synthetic template baselines, and reads within Hamming distance 2 were collapsed, with unmergeable singletons discarded. Reads were aligned against IMGT to assign V, D and J genes, CDR3 length and insertions or deletions at six rearrangement sites. Within each subset, clonotype counts were normalized to sorted cell number, and only after that were true diversity and Gini coefficients computed with the tcR R package. The overlap coefficient, calculated on TCRB nucleotide sequences, was used to measure repertoire sharing. Out-of-frame TCRB sequences from naive cells were analyzed as a proxy for the pre-selection repertoire. Held by TCRdb, this immuneACCESS table contains in-frame sequences only and omits some clones. Under half of the omission traces to an unresolved V gene where checked; the cause of the rest is unknown. D and trimming were read from the DNA, whereas the V and J calls and clone size are those reported in that table. The sample table holds just over 450,000 clones, of which approximately 30% were seen once. The biggest ten clones account for roughly 0.066% of the sample.

From each donor, a single peripheral blood sample of 100 to 150 mL on average was drawn into heparinised tubes. Naive, central memory, regulatory and stem cell-like memory CD4+ T cells were sorted on a BD FACSAria II using a panel including CD45RO, CCR7, CD25, CD127, CD95 and CD27. Every sorted population had a purity above 98%. PBMCs were isolated immediately by Lymphoprep density gradient centrifugation and stained directly without culture. So that batch effects would be minimized, each experiment stained and sorted samples in pairs, pairing one healthy donor with one patient. This sequence was found in a man aged 18 to 30 in good health. The source material was naive CD4+ T cells from blood. The cell subset or site label of this sample denotes: true naive CD4+ T cells. Recombination joined TRBV9 with TRBJ2-3; there is no confident call for the D gene. CDR3 sequence: CASSAVLADTQYF. The DNA sequence is as follows: TGTGCCAGCAGCGCCGTTTTAGCAGATACGCAGTATTTT. With all but the CDR3 taken from the reference TRBV9 and TRBJ2-3 genes, the full variable domain is: DSGVTQTPKHLITATGQRVTLRCSPRSGDLSVYWYQQSLDQGLQFLIQYYNGEERAKGNILERFSAQQFPDLHSELNLSSLELGDSALYFCASSAVLADTQYFGPGTRLTVL.